The 15 T cell receptor beta chains given below trace back to one sample, sequenced in a study of technical replicates of blood from a handful of donors. This table comes from immunoSEQ multiplex PCR, and its TCRdb copy is limited to in-frame clones, with some not included. The table records roughly 68,000 clones, approximately 90% of them present only once. What was sequenced was PBMCs. The origin of the receptors is a human donor in good health. Some clones in this sample may be carry-over from other donors' samples.

This rearrangement joins TRBV6-6 to TRBJ2-7, with a tentative D call TRBD2 (5 bases). Germline CDR1 is MNHNY and CDR2 is SVGAGI (reference sequence). V lost 7 bases to trimming and J lost 7 bases, with 14 bases between them. The CDR3 covers 12 residues. The CDR3 region is CASTPLSGEQYF. CDR3 nucleotides: TGTGCCAGCACCCCCTTGTCGGGGGAGCAGTACTTC.

V usage is TRBV5-1 and J usage is TRBJ2-7; 9 nucleotides align to TRBD1. This CDR3 comprises 15 residues. The V and J ends lost 1 base and 6 bases, in that order; junction bases with no gene match: 8. Per germline, CDR1 SGHRS and CDR2 YFSETQ. The CDR3 here is CASSLSGTGQGEQYF. The CDR3 region has the DNA TGCGCCAGCAGCTTGTCGGGGACAGGGCAAGGCGAGCAGTACTTC.

The rearrangement uses TRBV6-1 and TRBJ2-5; 10 bases fit TRBD2. The CDR3 is 12 amino acids. Germline CDR1 and CDR2: MNHNS and SASEGT. V lost 6 bases to trimming and J lost 5 bases; unmatched junction nucleotides: 0. The CDR3 protein is CASRLAGETQYF. For the CDR3, the DNA is TGTGCCAGCAGACTAGCGGGGGAGACCCAGTACTTC.

This clone was recorded once. The chain has TRBV7-2 and TRBJ2-1; TRBD2 aligns across 9 bases. From germline, CDR1 is SGHTA and CDR2 FQGNSA. The CDR3 totals 15 residues. Trimming took 5 bases from V and 4 from J; bases not matched to a gene: 6. The DNA of the CDR3 is TGTGCCAGCAGCCGGACTAGCGCCCCATACAATGAGCAGTTCTTC. Its translation: CASSRTSAPYNEQFF.

This clone was counted only a few times. The V and J genes are TRBV2 and TRBJ2-7; D uncertain. This CDR3 region has 12 residues. V was trimmed by 3 bases and J by 6 bases, leaving 9 bases between them. The germline V gene has CDR1 SNHLY and CDR2 FYNNEI. This CDR3 reads CASSDRSSEQYF. For the CDR3, the DNA is TGTGCCAGCAGTGACAGATCGTCCGAGCAGTACTTC.

The chain employs TRBV30 and TRBJ2-5; the D gene is possibly TRBD2 (6 bases). Trimming took off 3 bases at V and 4 bases at J, with 18 bases between the two ends. The CDR3 runs 15 residues. Germline CDR1 is GTSNPN and CDR2 is SVGIG (reference sequence). The CDR3 DNA is TGTGCCTGGAGACCTCTGGGGGGAATGGCAGAGACCCAGTACTTC. Translation: CAWRPLGGMAETQYF.

The chain links TRBV9 to TRBJ2-1, with D possibly TRBD1 on 6 matching bases. V shed 0 bases and J shed 14 bases, with 9 bases lying between them. The CDR3 is made up of 11 amino acids. CDR1 SGDLS and CDR2 YYNGEE come from the germline V gene. The CDR3 sequence: CASSVGSGEFF. For the CDR3, the DNA is TGTGCCAGCAGCGTAGGGTCAGGGGAGTTCTTC. The whole variable domain, remainder taken from reference TRBV9 and TRBJ2-1, is DSGVTQTPKHLITATGQRVTLRCSPRSGDLSVYWYQQSLDQGLQFLIQYYNGEERAKGNILERFSAQQFPDLHSELNLSSLELGDSALYFCASSVGSGEFFGPGTRLTVL.

The J gene is TRBJ1-3, the V gene TRBV5-1; TRBD1 aligns across 7 bases. The germline gives CDR1 SGHRS, CDR2 YFSETQ. This CDR3 contains 15 residues. The trim removed 4 bases at V and 3 bases at J, leaving 7 bases unmatched. This CDR3 is CASSNPGGGGNTIYF. CDR3 nucleotides: TGCGCCAGCAGCAACCCAGGGGGTGGTGGAAACACCATATATTTT.

This chain uses TRBV6-5 with TRBJ1-2, with 10 bases fitting TRBD1. Germline values: CDR1 MNHEY, CDR2 SVGAGI. The CDR3 length is 14 residues. The junction had 6 bases not matched to a gene; V was cut back by 4 bases and J by 7 bases. The DNA for the CDR3 is TGTGCCAGCAGTTGGACAGGGGGTTCGTTTGGCTACACCTTC. This codes for CASSWTGGSFGYTF.

The chain recombines TRBV5-6 with TRBJ2-5, with 14 bases that match TRBD2. CDR3 length: 16 residues. The germline V gene has CDR1 SGHDT and CDR2 YYEEEE. V lost 0 bases, J lost 5 bases, and 3 bases stayed unmatched. CDR3 nucleotides: TGTGCCAGCAGCTTGGGACTAGCGGGAGGGATGGAGACCCAGTACTTC. This translates into CASSLGLAGGMETQYF. The full variable domain, in which reference TRBV5-6 and TRBJ2-5 provide the parts outside the CDR3, is DAGVTQSPTHLIKTRGQQVTLRCSPKSGHDTVSWYQQALGQGPQFIFQYYEEEERQRGNFPDRFSGHQFPNYSSELNVNALLLGDSALYLCASSLGLAGGMETQYFGPGTRLLVL.

This chain joins TRBV29-1 and TRBJ1-5; D not resolved. Germline-derived CDR1 and CDR2 are SQVTM and ANQGSEA. The CDR3 contains 15 residues. V lost 6 bases and J lost 2, with 17 bases in between. The CDR3, as DNA: TGCAGCGTAGACCCCGACGGGTGGGGCAATCAGCCCCAGCATTTT. Residues: CSVDPDGWGNQPQHF.

The V and J genes are TRBV6-5 and TRBJ2-3; D may be TRBD2 (5 bases). In germline, CDR1 is MNHEY, CDR2 SVGAGI. This CDR3 spans 13 amino acids. Trimming took 6 bases from V and 4 from J, leaving 11 bases between them. CDR3 DNA: TGTGCCAGCAGAGCCGGGATTGCAGATACGCAGTATTTT. Protein: CASRAGIADTQYF.

The rearrangement uses TRBV21-1 and TRBJ2-7; TRBD1 reflects the table's D call only, with no check against the DNA. TRBV21-1 is termed a pseudogene. The CDR3 runs 16 residues. CDR3: CASSHRGESQSYEQYF. CDR3 nucleotide sequence: TGTGCCAGCAGCCACAGGGGCGAGAGTCAATCCTACGAGCAGTACTTC.

This chain connects TRBV19 to TRBJ2-3; tentative D call: TRBD2 (6 bases). CDR3 length equals 13 residues. V lost 5 bases to trimming and J lost 6 bases, with 12 bases between them. From germline, CDR1 is LNHDA and CDR2 SQIVND (reference sequence). CDR3 sequence (DNA): TGTGCCAGTAGTCCTCCTGGAGGGGATACGCAGTATTTT. This encodes CASSPPGGDTQYF. The full variable domain, its missing parts supplied by reference TRBV19 and TRBJ2-3, is DGGITQSPKYLFRKEGQNVTLSCEQNLNHDAMYWYRQDPGQGLRLIYYSQIVNDFQKGDIAEGYSVSREKKESFPLTVTSAQKNPTAFYLCASSPPGGDTQYFGPGTRLTVL.

The V call is TRBV19, the J call TRBJ1-5, with D perhaps matching TRBD1 (5 bases). The CDR3 is made up of 15 amino acids. The germline CDR1 and CDR2 sequences are LNHDA and SQIVND (reference sequence). V was cut by 6 bases and J by 3 bases, with 15 bases left in between. The CDR3 here is CASRPGGGNNQPQHF. The CDR3 region has the DNA TGTGCCAGTAGACCTGGGGGGGGGAACAATCAGCCCCAGCATTTT.